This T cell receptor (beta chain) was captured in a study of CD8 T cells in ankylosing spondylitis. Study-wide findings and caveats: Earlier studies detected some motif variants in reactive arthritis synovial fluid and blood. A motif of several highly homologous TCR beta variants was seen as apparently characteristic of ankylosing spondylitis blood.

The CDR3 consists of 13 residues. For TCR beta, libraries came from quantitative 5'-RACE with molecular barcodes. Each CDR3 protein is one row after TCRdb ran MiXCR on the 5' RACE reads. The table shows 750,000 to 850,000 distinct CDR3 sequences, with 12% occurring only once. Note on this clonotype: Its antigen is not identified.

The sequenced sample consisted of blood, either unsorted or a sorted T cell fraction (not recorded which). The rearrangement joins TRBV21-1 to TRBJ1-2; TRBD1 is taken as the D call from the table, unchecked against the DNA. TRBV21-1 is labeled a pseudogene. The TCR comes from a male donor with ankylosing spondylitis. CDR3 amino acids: CASSHRSLHGYTF. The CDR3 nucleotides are TGTGCCAGCAGCCACAGGTCGCTCCATGGCTACACCTTC.